This TCR beta chain stems from a study of PD-1 blockade in classical Hodgkin lymphoma. Measured with immunoSEQ multiplex PCR; TCRdb has only the in-frame clones, and not every one. The top ten clones hold approximately 2% of a sample with roughly 94,000 clones, 93% of them seen once. Trimming left V 2 bases short and J 0 bases short, with 11 bases between. The CDR3 length is 15 residues. Germline V CDR1 and CDR2: MNHNS, SASEGT. Time point given: cycle 4 day 1 (C4D1), after less than 7 weeks of nivolumab. In every patient, relapse followed autologous stem cell transplantation, while exposure to brentuximab vedotin differed.

This receptor was taken from a human donor with classical Hodgkin lymphoma. The chain links TRBV6-1 to TRBJ2-7; D may be TRBD1 or TRBD2 (5 bases each). Material: peripheral blood mononuclear cells (PBMCs), obtained before the fourth cycle of nivolumab. The chain's CDR3 is CASSEWGMSSYEQYF. For the CDR3, the DNA is TGTGCCAGCAGTGAATGGGGGATGAGCTCCTACGAGCAGTACTTC.